Described below is a single T cell receptor (beta chain) sequence and its context. Treatment specified: roughly 18 received Ad26.COV2.S at low or high dose, single or two shots; roughly five received placebo; per-sample allocation not given. Sampling took place 63 days after the first vaccine or placebo injection. Trimming took 6 bases from V and 3 from J, leaving 10 bases between them. From germline, CDR1 is SGDLS and CDR2 YYNGEE. CDR3 length equals 13 residues. Assay used: immunoSEQ multiplex PCR; TCRdb lists only in-frame clones, some missing. The sample carries more than 300,000 clones, about 82% recorded once. This record belongs to a study of Ad26.COV2.S vaccination and SARS-CoV-2 variants.

This receptor was obtained from a person aged 18 to 59 who received the Ad26.COV2.S COVID-19 vaccine or a placebo. The rearrangement links TRBV9 to TRBJ2-1, with a weak D call TRBD1 (5 bases). The starting material was peripheral blood, obtained in a trial of Ad26.COV2.S vaccine versus placebo. The CDR3 DNA sequence: TGTGCCAGCAACGTTGACAGCTACAATGAGCAGTTCTTC. Translating gives CASNVDSYNEQFF.